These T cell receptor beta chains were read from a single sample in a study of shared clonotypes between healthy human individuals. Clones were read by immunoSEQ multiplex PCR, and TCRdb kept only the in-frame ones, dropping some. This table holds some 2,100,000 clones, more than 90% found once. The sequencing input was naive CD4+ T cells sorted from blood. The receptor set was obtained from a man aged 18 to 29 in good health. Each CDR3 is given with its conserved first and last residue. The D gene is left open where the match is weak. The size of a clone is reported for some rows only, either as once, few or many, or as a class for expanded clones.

CDR3 protein: CASSFVRDPYNEKLFF; CDR3 DNA: TGTGCCAGCAGCTTCGTTCGGGACCCTTATAATGAAAAACTGTTTTTT; clone size: -; V gene: TRBV7-9; J gene: TRBJ1-4; D gene: -
CDR3 protein: CASSLGTGTDTQYF; CDR3 DNA: TGCGCCAGCAGTCTAGGGACAGGGACAGATACGCAGTATTTT; clone size: -; V gene: TRBV5-1; J gene: TRBJ2-3; D gene: TRBD1
CDR3 protein: CASSPSRGRVYEQYF; CDR3 DNA: TGTGCCAGCAGCCCATCCAGGGGGCGCGTCTACGAGCAGTACTTC; clone size: once; V gene: TRBV7-2; J gene: TRBJ2-7; D gene: TRBD1
CDR3 protein: CAWSVRTSGRAVPGELFF; CDR3 DNA: TGTGCCTGGAGTGTTCGGACTAGCGGGAGGGCCGTTCCCGGGGAGCTGTTTTTT; clone size: -; V gene: TRBV30; J gene: TRBJ2-2; D gene: TRBD2
CDR3 protein: CASSPQPSGSYEQYF; CDR3 DNA: TGTGCCAGCTCACCACAACCTAGCGGGAGCTACGAGCAGTACTTC; clone size: -; V gene: TRBV18; J gene: TRBJ2-7; D gene: TRBD2
CDR3 protein: CASSWTDRGREAFF; CDR3 DNA: TGCGCCAGCAGCTGGACCGACAGGGGGCGGGAGGCTTTCTTT; clone size: once; V gene: TRBV5-1; J gene: TRBJ1-1; D gene: TRBD1
CDR3 protein: CATRTGRIYGYTF; CDR3 DNA: TGTGCCACCCGGACAGGGAGGATCTATGGCTACACCTTC; clone size: once; V gene: TRBV19; J gene: TRBJ1-2; D gene: TRBD1
CDR3 protein: CASSHPIGGEQYTQYF; CDR3 DNA: TGTGCCAGCAGCCACCCAATTGGGGGAGAACAGTATACGCAGTATTTT; clone size: -; V gene: TRBV7-2; J gene: TRBJ2-3; D gene: -
CDR3 protein: CASSLGGTIEQYF; CDR3 DNA: TGTGCCAGCAGCTTAGGAGGGACCATTGAGCAGTACTTC; clone size: -; V gene: TRBV11-2; J gene: TRBJ2-7; D gene: -
CDR3 protein: CASSRDRNTEAFF; CDR3 DNA: TGTGCCAGCAGCCGGGACCGGAACACTGAAGCTTTCTTT; clone size: once; V gene: TRBV7-2; J gene: TRBJ1-1; D gene: -
CDR3 protein: CASTLAGQLYEQYF; CDR3 DNA: TGCGCCAGCACCCTGGCTGGACAGTTATACGAGCAGTACTTC; clone size: -; V gene: TRBV5-1; J gene: TRBJ2-7; D gene: -
CDR3 protein: CASSLGLAVDTQYF; CDR3 DNA: TGCGCCAGCAGCTTGGGGCTAGCGGTAGATACGCAGTATTTT; clone size: -; V gene: TRBV5-1; J gene: TRBJ2-3; D gene: TRBD2
CDR3 protein: CASSRGTSYEQYF; CDR3 DNA: TGTGCCAGCAGCCGTGGGACCTCCTACGAGCAGTACTTC; clone size: -; V gene: TRBV7-9; J gene: TRBJ2-7; D gene: -
CDR3 protein: CASSRGSSGTYEQYF; CDR3 DNA: TGTGCCAGCTCCCGGGGGTCTAGCGGGACCTACGAGCAGTACTTC; clone size: -; V gene: TRBV18; J gene: TRBJ2-7; D gene: TRBD2
CDR3 protein: CASSYRQGSQPQHF; CDR3 DNA: TGTGCCAGCAGTTACCGACAGGGGAGTCAGCCCCAGCATTTT; clone size: -; V gene: TRBV6-6; J gene: TRBJ1-5; D gene: TRBD1
CDR3 protein: CASSDPRGPDEQYF; CDR3 DNA: TGTGCCAGCAGTGATCCCAGGGGCCCGGACGAGCAGTACTTC; clone size: -; V gene: TRBV25-1; J gene: TRBJ2-7; D gene: -
CDR3 protein: CASSGEMVGGYTF; CDR3 DNA: TGTGCCAGCAGTGGCGAAATGGTCGGTGGCTACACCTTC; clone size: -; V gene: TRBV2; J gene: TRBJ1-2; D gene: -
CDR3 protein: CASSTPWGDEQYF; CDR3 DNA: TGTGCCAGCAGTACCCCCTGGGGCGACGAGCAGTACTTC; clone size: -; V gene: TRBV6-6; J gene: TRBJ2-7; D gene: -
CDR3 protein: CASSLGGQWGETQYF; CDR3 DNA: TGTGCCAGCAGCTTAGGGGGACAGTGGGGAGAGACCCAGTACTTC; clone size: -; V gene: TRBV7-9; J gene: TRBJ2-5; D gene: TRBD1
CDR3 protein: CASSPSYGGAGGWQFF; CDR3 DNA: TGTGCCAGCTCACCTTCTTACGGGGGAGCGGGAGGTTGGCAGTTCTTC; clone size: -; V gene: TRBV18; J gene: TRBJ2-1; D gene: TRBD2
CDR3 protein: CASRPTANYGYTF; CDR3 DNA: TGTGCCAGCAGACCGACTGCTAACTATGGCTACACCTTC; clone size: once; V gene: TRBV28; J gene: TRBJ1-2; D gene: -
CDR3 protein: CSVVRSGSYNEQFF; CDR3 DNA: TGCAGCGTTGTGAGGTCCGGGTCCTACAATGAGCAGTTCTTC; clone size: -; V gene: TRBV29-1; J gene: TRBJ2-1; D gene: -
CDR3 protein: CASSRGGETQYF; CDR3 DNA: TGTGCCAGTAGCAGGGGCGGAGAGACCCAGTACTTC; clone size: -; V gene: TRBV19; J gene: TRBJ2-5; D gene: -
CDR3 protein: CASSVASASGGEQFF; CDR3 DNA: TGTGCCAGCAGCGTAGCTAGCGCCTCGGGTGGTGAGCAGTTCTTC; clone size: -; V gene: TRBV11-2; J gene: TRBJ2-1; D gene: -
CDR3 protein: CASSDLPQSSYNSPLHF; CDR3 DNA: TGTGCCAGCTCTGATTTACCACAGAGCTCCTATAATTCACCCCTCCACTTT; clone size: -; V gene: TRBV18; J gene: TRBJ1-6; D gene: -
CDR3 protein: CASSLPAKSKLFF; CDR3 DNA: TGTGCCAGCAGCTTACCGGCAAAGTCAAAACTGTTTTTT; clone size: few; V gene: TRBV11-2; J gene: TRBJ1-4; D gene: -
CDR3 protein: CASSQWGARDSGADTQYF; CDR3 DNA: TGCGCCAGCAGCCAATGGGGGGCGAGGGACAGTGGCGCAGATACGCAGTATTTT; clone size: once; V gene: TRBV4-1; J gene: TRBJ2-3; D gene: -
CDR3 protein: CASSLGTSGSSDTQYF; CDR3 DNA: TGCGCCAGCAGCTTGGGTACTAGCGGGAGCTCAGATACGCAGTATTTT; clone size: -; V gene: TRBV5-1; J gene: TRBJ2-3; D gene: TRBD2
CDR3 protein: CASSTGLAGGRAPYEQYF; CDR3 DNA: TGTGCCAGCAGCACAGGACTAGCGGGAGGGAGGGCCCCCTACGAGCAGTACTTC; clone size: -; V gene: TRBV13; J gene: TRBJ2-7; D gene: TRBD2
CDR3 protein: CASSQVLGGAGGSSYNEQFF; CDR3 DNA: TGCGCCAGCAGCCAAGTTCTAGGGGGCGCGGGCGGTAGCTCCTACAATGAGCAGTTCTTC; clone size: -; V gene: TRBV4-3; J gene: TRBJ2-1; D gene: TRBD1
CDR3 protein: CASSLGAGGQETQYF; CDR3 DNA: TGTGCCAGCAGCTTAGGGGCCGGGGGCCAAGAGACCCAGTACTTC; clone size: -; V gene: TRBV11-2; J gene: TRBJ2-5; D gene: -
CDR3 protein: CASSLRTGLMGEQYF; CDR3 DNA: TGCGCCAGCAGCCTCCGGACAGGCCTCATGGGGGAGCAGTACTTC; clone size: -; V gene: TRBV5-1; J gene: TRBJ2-7; D gene: TRBD1
CDR3 protein: CASRRGANYGYTF; CDR3 DNA: TGTGCCAGCAGGCGCGGGGCTAACTATGGCTACACCTTC; clone size: -; V gene: TRBV6-5; J gene: TRBJ1-2; D gene: -
CDR3 protein: CASSLGGLAGDYYEQYF; CDR3 DNA: TGTGCCAGCAGCTTAGGGGGACTAGCGGGAGACTACTACGAGCAGTACTTC; clone size: -; V gene: TRBV7-2; J gene: TRBJ2-7; D gene: TRBD2
CDR3 protein: CSAFYEQYF; CDR3 DNA: TGCAGTGCTTTCTACGAGCAGTACTTC; clone size: -; V gene: TRBV20-1; J gene: TRBJ2-7; D gene: -
CDR3 protein: CAIFGGVTGELFF; CDR3 DNA: TGTGCCATCTTTGGAGGCGTCACCGGGGAGCTGTTTTTT; clone size: once; V gene: TRBV10-3; J gene: TRBJ2-2; D gene: -
CDR3 protein: CASSLAAGSYEQYF; CDR3 DNA: TGTGCCAGCAGCTTGGCGGCGGGTTCCTACGAGCAGTACTTC; clone size: -; V gene: TRBV7-2; J gene: TRBJ2-7; D gene: -
CDR3 protein: CASSPDGSGNTIYF; CDR3 DNA: TGTGCCAGCTCACCCGACGGCTCTGGAAACACCATATATTTT; clone size: -; V gene: TRBV18; J gene: TRBJ1-3; D gene: -
CDR3 protein: CASSLPDRDGYTF; CDR3 DNA: TGTGCCAGCAGTTTGCCTGACAGGGATGGCTACACCTTC; clone size: -; V gene: TRBV28; J gene: TRBJ1-2; D gene: TRBD1
CDR3 protein: CASSVMQGRVNSPLHF; CDR3 DNA: TGCGCCAGCAGTGTAATGCAGGGAAGGGTCAATTCACCCCTCCACTTT; clone size: -; V gene: TRBV10-2; J gene: TRBJ1-6; D gene: -
CDR3 protein: CASSMPLNTEAFF; CDR3 DNA: TGTGCCAGTAGTATGCCCCTGAACACTGAAGCTTTCTTT; clone size: -; V gene: TRBV19; J gene: TRBJ1-1; D gene: -
CDR3 protein: CSTWTGSYTDTQYF; CDR3 DNA: TGCAGCACATGGACGGGGTCTTACACAGATACGCAGTATTTT; clone size: -; V gene: TRBV29-1; J gene: TRBJ2-3; D gene: -